The 20 T cell receptor beta chains in this list originate from one sample, sequenced in a study of T cell responses to AZD1222 COVID-19 vaccine. The protocol was immunoSEQ multiplex PCR, while the TCRdb copy is restricted to in-frame clones and leaves out a portion. This sample has roughly 100,000 clones; more than 70% occur once, and the top ten carry about 9.1%. Here the sequenced sample was peripheral blood, taken on day 0 of AZD1222 vaccination. These receptors were taken from an adult in good health.

The V gene is TRBV7-6, the J gene TRBJ2-7; 7 nucleotides match TRBD2. The CDR3 consists of 16 residues. V lost 0 bases, J lost 0 bases, and 5 bases stayed unmatched. The germline CDR1 and CDR2 sequences are SGHVS and FNYEAQ. In DNA form, the CDR3 reads TGTGCCAGCAGCTTAGCGGCTAGCGGTAGCTCCTACGAGCAGTACTTC. This codes for CASSLAASGSSYEQYF.

The J gene is TRBJ2-7, the V gene TRBV15; 7 bases agree with TRBD2. The J segment lost 2 bases and the V segment lost 1 base, leaving 5 bases of the junction unmatched. The CDR3 spans 15 residues. Germline lookup yields CDR1 LNHNV and CDR2 YYDKDF (reference sequence). For the CDR3, the DNA is TGTGCCACCAGCAGAGGGGGAGGGGTCGCCTACGAGCAGTACTTC. Its translation is CATSRGGGVAYEQYF.

The chain is built from TRBV7-9 and TRBJ1-1; TRBD1 is a possible D gene (6 bases). Trimming cost V 2 bases and J 5 bases, with 12 bases left between them. Germline V CDR1 and CDR2: SEHNR, FQNEAQ (reference sequence). This CDR3 has 14 amino acids. The CDR3 coding sequence is TGTGCCAGCAGCTTAACCCAGGGGCTAACTGAAGCTTTCTTT. It encodes CASSLTQGLTEAFF. Drawing the rest from reference TRBV7-9 and TRBJ1-1, the complete variable domain is DTGVSQNPRHKITKRGQNVTFRCDPISEHNRLYWYRQTLGQGPEFLTYFQNEAQLEKSRLLSDRFSAERPKGSFSTLEIQRTEQGDSAMYLCASSLTQGLTEAFFGQGTRLTVV.

The gene calls are TRBV5-1 and TRBJ2-1; a weak D match, TRBD1 (6 bases). The CDR3 runs to 15 residues. With 7 bases removed from V and 3 bases from J, the gap between germline ends came to 17 bases. Germline CDR1 and CDR2: SGHRS and YFSETQ. As DNA, the CDR3 is TGCGCCAGCTCCATAGGGGGAGCCAGCTACAATGAGCAGTTCTTC. Protein product: CASSIGGASYNEQFF.

The chain couples TRBV6-2 or TRBV6-3 to TRBJ2-2, with TRBD2 identical over 16 bases. This CDR3 has 18 residues. The germline CDR1 and CDR2 sequences are MNHEY and SVGEGT. The V segment lost 5 bases and the J segment 3 bases; nucleotides outside the gene matches: 6. The DNA for the CDR3 is TGTGCCAGCAGTACCTTGGGACTAGCGGGAGGGTACACCGGGGAGCTGTTTTTT. Its protein is CASSTLGLAGGYTGELFF.

The chain is built from TRBV7-3 and TRBJ2-3; D gene unclear. V gave up 4 bases and J gave up 0 bases, with 11 bases separating them. Germline CDR1 SGHTA, CDR2 FQGTGA. CDR3 size: 15 residues. In DNA, the CDR3 is TGTGCCAGCAGCTCGATGGGCAGCAGCACAGATACGCAGTATTTT. Encoded protein: CASSSMGSSTDTQYF.

CDR3 amino acids: CASSRDTNMNTEAFF. The CDR3 DNA is TGCGCCAGCAGCAGGGACACCAATATGAACACTGAAGCTTTCTTT. V gene TRBV5-1 combines with J gene TRBJ1-1, with a possible D match to TRBD1 (6 bases). V was pared by 4 bases and J by 0 bases, with 13 bases between. Per germline, CDR1 SGHRS and CDR2 YFSETQ. This CDR3 spans 15 amino acids.

V and J are TRBV6-5 and TRBJ2-7; TRBD1 aligns across 9 bases. Germline lookup yields CDR1 MNHEY and CDR2 SVGAGI. The CDR3 spans 15 residues. The J segment lost 2 bases and the V segment lost 6 bases, leaving 8 bases of the junction unmatched. The CDR3 nucleotides read TGTGCCAGCAGATTAGGGACAGGGAGGCCCTACGAGCAGTACTTC. Translation gives CASRLGTGRPYEQYF.

This chain links TRBV5-6 with TRBJ1-4; 9 bases are shared with TRBD1. The CDR3 contains 14 residues. The ends lost 4 bases at V and 8 bases at J; junction bases unmatched: 6. Looked up from germline, CDR1 is SGHDT and CDR2 is YYEEEE. CDR3 residues: CASSVQGAREKLFF. CDR3 bases: TGTGCCAGCAGCGTACAGGGGGCGCGGGAAAAACTGTTTTTT.

The chain carries TRBV7-3 and TRBJ2-1; D may be TRBD1 (8 bases). In germline, CDR1 is SGHTA, CDR2 FQGTGA. Between the trimmed V and J ends, which lost 4 bases and 7 bases, there was a span of 17 bases. The CDR3 is 15 amino acids. The CDR3 sequence: CASSSQGARGNEQFF. CDR3 nucleotides: TGTGCCAGCAGCTCGCAGGGGGCGCGGGGGAATGAGCAGTTCTTC.

The chain couples TRBV2 to TRBJ2-4, with 10 bases identical to TRBD2. With V trimmed by 5 bases and J by 7 bases, 23 bases remained unmatched. The CDR3 runs to 20 residues. The V gene's germline CDR1 is SNHLY and CDR2 FYNNEI. This CDR3 reads CASSPGEASGSYQAGNIQYF. The CDR3 nucleotides are TGTGCCAGCAGTCCGGGAGAGGCTAGCGGGAGTTACCAGGCCGGGAACATTCAGTACTTC.

CDR3 protein: CAISGGLMNTEAFF. CDR3 nucleotides: TGTGCCATCAGTGGGGGTCTGATGAACACTGAAGCTTTCTTT. This chain uses TRBV10-3 with TRBJ1-1; D call uncertain. Trimming cost V 4 bases and J 0 bases, with 9 bases left between them. The germline V gene encodes CDR1 ENHRY and CDR2 SYGVKD. The CDR3 is 14 residues long.

This clone was recorded once. The gene calls are TRBV27 and TRBJ1-1; 11 bases are a match to TRBD1. Per the germline V gene, CDR1 is MNHEY and CDR2 is SMNVEV (reference sequence). This CDR3 is built from 15 residues. Trimming took 2 bases from V and 11 from J; bases not matched to a gene: 10. CDR3 bases: TGTGCCAGCAGTTTACCGGACAGGGGGCGAGCTGTTGCTTTCTTT. Translation: CASSLPDRGRAVAFF.

This sequence joins TRBV27 and TRBJ2-6; TRBD2 agrees at 8 bases. The length of the CDR3 is 19 residues. The germline V gene encodes CDR1 MNHEY and CDR2 SMNVEV (reference sequence). With 3 bases clipped from V and 0 bases from J, the junction kept 10 bases outside the gene matches. CDR3 nucleotide sequence: TGTGCCAGCAGTTTTTTACCCCTAGCGGGCAGCTCTGGGGCCAACGTCCTGACTTTC. Its protein product is CASSFLPLAGSSGANVLTF.

The chain combines TRBV7-2 with TRBJ2-5; D gene uncertain. Germline CDR1 is SGHTA and CDR2 is FQGNSA. Trimming left V 4 bases short and J 1 base short, with 1 base between. CDR3 length equals 11 residues. In DNA, the CDR3 is TGTGCCAGCAGCTCCCAAGAGACCCAGTACTTC. Amino acids: CASSSQETQYF.

The rearrangement links TRBV11-1 to TRBJ1-3; D ambiguous. Trimming removed 4 bases at V and 0 bases at J, with 4 bases between. Germline CDR1 reads SGHAT; CDR2 reads FQDESV (reference sequence). The CDR3 is made up of 13 amino acids. The CDR3: CASSSSSGNTIYF. The CDR3 DNA is TGTGCCAGCAGCTCGTCCTCTGGAAACACCATATATTTT. The full variable domain, with the rest looked up from reference TRBV11-1 and TRBJ1-3, is EAEVAQSPRYKITEKSQAVAFWCDPISGHATLYWYRQILGQGPELLVQFQDESVVDDSQLPKDRFSAERLKGVDSTLKIQPAELGDSAMYLCASSSSSGNTIYFGEGSWLTVV.

The chain joins TRBV6-5 to TRBJ2-7; tentatively, D is TRBD1 or TRBD2 (5 bases each). CDR3 length equals 14 residues. Germline loops: CDR1 MNHEY, CDR2 SVGAGI. The V end lost 7 bases, the J end lost 3 bases, and 16 bases lay between the germline ends. CDR3 nucleotide sequence: TGTGCCAGCACCCATGGGGGAATGGGCTACGAGCAGTACTTC. Translating gives CASTHGGMGYEQYF.

This clone was observed a handful of times. The chain has TRBV20-1 and TRBJ1-2; D is unresolved. CDR3 length: 13 amino acids. V lost 3 bases and J lost 6, with 14 bases in between. CDR1 DFQATT and CDR2 SNEGSKA come from the germline V gene (reference sequence). DNA of the CDR3: TGCAGTGCTAGTATGACGGCTCCGGATGGCTACACCTTC. Its protein is CSASMTAPDGYTF.

The gene calls are TRBV4-3 and TRBJ2-3; 7 nucleotides match TRBD2. Trimming removed 4 bases from V and 6 bases from J; junction bases left unmatched: 10. Looked up from germline, CDR1 is LGHNA and CDR2 is YSLEER. The CDR3 has 15 amino acids. The CDR3 region is CASSPGRPREDTQYF. The CDR3 DNA reads TGCGCCAGCAGCCCCGGGAGGCCCCGTGAGGATACGCAGTATTTT.

J is TRBJ1-2 and V is TRBV10-3; unclear D gene. The CDR3 runs 14 residues. In germline, CDR1 is ENHRY, CDR2 SYGVKD. V lost 4 bases, J lost 0 bases, and 9 bases lay in between. The CDR3 DNA follows: TGTGCCATCAGTGGCAGTGGGCCTAACTATGGCTACACCTTC. The encoded protein is CAISGSGPNYGYTF.